Included here is one T cell receptor beta chain sequence, with context. Its antigen is not identified. This entry belongs to a study of OX40 agonist ivuxolimab in advanced cancers. The wider study: Ivuxolimab was delivered to patients intravenously every 2 weeks at doses spanning 0.01 to 10 mg/kg. Participants averaged about 60 years of age (range about 23 to 90) and were roughly 80% male.

Findings and caveats of the study: Averaged across samples, CD8+ T cells carried more expanded clones than CD4+ did.

Autoimmune disease history or systemic immunosuppression disqualified patients. This table comes from immunoSEQ multiplex PCR, and its TCRdb copy is limited to in-frame clones, with some not included. The sample carries 35,000 to 40,000 clones, around 92% recorded once. V gave up 4 bases and J gave up 4 bases; unmatched junction bases: 4. This CDR3 has 15 residues. CDR1 and CDR2 from the germline V gene are SGHDN and FVKESK. The sample was CD4+ or CD8+ T cells sorted from blood, taken in a trial of the OX40 agonist ivuxolimab. This receptor was taken from an adult with an advanced solid tumor such as melanoma, head and neck, liver or kidney cancer. The chain links TRBV14 to TRBJ2-3; 11 nucleotides align to TRBD1. This chain's CDR3 is CASSPWTGGADTQYF. The CDR3 region has the DNA TGTGCCAGCAGCCCGTGGACAGGGGGCGCAGATACGCAGTATTTT. Based on the CDR3 plus reference TRBV14 and TRBJ2-3, the full variable domain is EAGVTQFPSHSVIEKGQTVTLRCDPISGHDNLYWYRRVMGKEIKFLLHFVKESKQDESGMPNNRFLAERTGGTYSTLKVQPAELEDSGVYFCASSPWTGGADTQYFGPGTRLTVL.